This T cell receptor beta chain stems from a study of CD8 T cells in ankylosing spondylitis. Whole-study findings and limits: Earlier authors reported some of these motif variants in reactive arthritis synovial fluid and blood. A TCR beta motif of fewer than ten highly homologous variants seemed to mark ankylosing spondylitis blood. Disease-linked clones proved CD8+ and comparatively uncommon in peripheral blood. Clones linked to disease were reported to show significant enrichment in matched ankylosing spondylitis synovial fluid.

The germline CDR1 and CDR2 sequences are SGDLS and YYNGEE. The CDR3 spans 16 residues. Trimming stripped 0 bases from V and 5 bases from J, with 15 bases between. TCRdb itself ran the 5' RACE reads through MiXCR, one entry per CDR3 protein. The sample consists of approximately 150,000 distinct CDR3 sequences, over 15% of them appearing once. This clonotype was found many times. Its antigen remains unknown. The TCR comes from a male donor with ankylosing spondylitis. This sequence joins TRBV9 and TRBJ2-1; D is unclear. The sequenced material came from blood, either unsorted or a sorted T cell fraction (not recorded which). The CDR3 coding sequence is TGTGCCAGCAGCGTAGCTGGGTGGGCTACCCACAATGAGCAGTTCTTC. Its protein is CASSVAGWATHNEQFF.